This T cell receptor (beta chain) was documented in a study of blood T cell repertoires in COVID-19. The germline CDR1 and CDR2 sequences are SQVTM and ANQGSEA. V lost 7 bases and J lost 7; bases outside the gene matches: 9. This CDR3 contains 12 residues. Only in-frame clones appear in the TCRdb table, and some are missing; sequencing was by immunoSEQ multiplex PCR. The repertoire consists of about 380,000 clones, with roughly 85% occurring once and the leading ten covering approximately 3.7%. Sequencing used peripheral blood. The chain employs TRBV29-1 and TRBJ1-1; 7 positions match TRBD1. The source is a woman aged 18-29 years with acute or convalescent COVID-19. The CDR3, as DNA: TGCAGCGCCTCCCGGGACAGCTTTGAAGCTTTCTTT. Amino acid sequence: CSASRDSFEAFF.